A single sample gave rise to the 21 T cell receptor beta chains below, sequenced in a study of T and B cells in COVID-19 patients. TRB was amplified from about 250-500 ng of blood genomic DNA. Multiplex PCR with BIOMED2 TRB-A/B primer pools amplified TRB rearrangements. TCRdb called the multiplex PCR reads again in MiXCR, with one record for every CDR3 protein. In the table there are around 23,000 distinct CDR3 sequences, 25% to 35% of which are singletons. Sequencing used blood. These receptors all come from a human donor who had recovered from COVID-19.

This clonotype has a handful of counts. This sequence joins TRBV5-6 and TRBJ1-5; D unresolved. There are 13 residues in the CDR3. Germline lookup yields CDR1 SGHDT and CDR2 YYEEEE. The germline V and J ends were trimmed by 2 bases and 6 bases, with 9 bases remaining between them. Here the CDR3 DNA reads TGTGCCAGCAGCTTTGGGAAGATTCAGCCCCAGCATTTT. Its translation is CASSFGKIQPQHF.

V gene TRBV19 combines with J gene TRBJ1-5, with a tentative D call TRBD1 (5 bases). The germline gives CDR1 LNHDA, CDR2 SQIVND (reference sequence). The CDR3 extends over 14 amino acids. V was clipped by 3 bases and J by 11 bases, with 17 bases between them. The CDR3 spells CASSIFGASRAQHF. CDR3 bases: TGTGCCAGTAGTATCTTTGGGGCCAGCCGAGCCCAGCATTTT.

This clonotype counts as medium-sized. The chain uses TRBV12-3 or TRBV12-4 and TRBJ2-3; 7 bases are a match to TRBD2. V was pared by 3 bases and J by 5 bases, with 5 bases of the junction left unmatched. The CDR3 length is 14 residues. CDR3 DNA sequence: TGTGCCAGCAGTTTCGGCGGGAGAGGAGATACGCAGTATTTT. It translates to CASSFGGRGDTQYF.

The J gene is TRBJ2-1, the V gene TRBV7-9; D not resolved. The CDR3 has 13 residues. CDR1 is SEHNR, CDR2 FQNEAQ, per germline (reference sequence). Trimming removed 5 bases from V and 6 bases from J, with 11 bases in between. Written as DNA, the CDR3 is TGTGCCAGCAGCCCAGGATTCGCCAATGAGCAGTTCTTC. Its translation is CASSPGFANEQFF.

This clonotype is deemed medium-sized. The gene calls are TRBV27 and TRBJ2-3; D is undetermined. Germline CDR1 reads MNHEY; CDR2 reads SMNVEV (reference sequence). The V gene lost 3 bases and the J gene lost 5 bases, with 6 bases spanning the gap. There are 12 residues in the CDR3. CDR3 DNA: TGTGCCAGCAGTTTCCCTCGAGATACGCAGTATTTT. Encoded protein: CASSFPRDTQYF.

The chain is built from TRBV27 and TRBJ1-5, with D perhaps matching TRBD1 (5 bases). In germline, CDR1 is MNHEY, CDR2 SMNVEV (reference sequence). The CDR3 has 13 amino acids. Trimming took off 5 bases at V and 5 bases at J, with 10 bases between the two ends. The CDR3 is CASSRKGDQPQHF. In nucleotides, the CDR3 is TGTGCCAGCAGTAGAAAAGGGGATCAGCCCCAGCATTTT.

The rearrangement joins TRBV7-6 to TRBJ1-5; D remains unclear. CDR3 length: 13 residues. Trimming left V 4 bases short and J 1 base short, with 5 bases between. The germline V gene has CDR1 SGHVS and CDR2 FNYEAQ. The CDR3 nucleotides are TGTGCCAGCAGCTATGGAAGCAATCAGCCCCAGCATTTT. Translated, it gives CASSYGSNQPQHF.

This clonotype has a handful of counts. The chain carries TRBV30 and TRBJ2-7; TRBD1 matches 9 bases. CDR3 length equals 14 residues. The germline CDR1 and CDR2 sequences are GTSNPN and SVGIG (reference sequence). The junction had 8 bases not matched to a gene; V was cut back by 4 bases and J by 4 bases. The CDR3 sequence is CAWNPWTGAYEQYF. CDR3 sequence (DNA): TGTGCCTGGAATCCCTGGACAGGGGCGTACGAGCAGTACTTC.

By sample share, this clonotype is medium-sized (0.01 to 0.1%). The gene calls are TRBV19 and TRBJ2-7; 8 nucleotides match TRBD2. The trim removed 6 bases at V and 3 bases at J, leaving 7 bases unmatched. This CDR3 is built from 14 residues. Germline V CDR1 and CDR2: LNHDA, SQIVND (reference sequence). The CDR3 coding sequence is TGTGCCAGTAGGGGGAGCGGGAGTAGCTACGAGCAGTACTTC. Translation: CASRGSGSSYEQYF.

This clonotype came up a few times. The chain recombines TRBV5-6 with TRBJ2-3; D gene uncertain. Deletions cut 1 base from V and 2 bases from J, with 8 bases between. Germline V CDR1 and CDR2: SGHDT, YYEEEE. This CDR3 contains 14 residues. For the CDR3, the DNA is TGTGCCAGCAGCTTGTGGGGTAACACAGATACGCAGTATTTT. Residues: CASSLWGNTDTQYF.

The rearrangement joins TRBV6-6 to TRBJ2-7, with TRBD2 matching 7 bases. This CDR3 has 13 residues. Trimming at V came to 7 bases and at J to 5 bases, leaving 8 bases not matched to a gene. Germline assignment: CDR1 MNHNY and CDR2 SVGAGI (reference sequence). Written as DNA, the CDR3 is TGTGCCAGCAACCTCGCGGGAGTTGACGAGCAGTACTTC. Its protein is CASNLAGVDEQYF.

CDR3 sequence (DNA): TGTGCCAGCAGCCTAGCCGGTCGGGGTTCCCGGGCTTCAGATACGCAGTATTTT. The encoded protein is CASSLAGRGSRASDTQYF. The rearrangement links TRBV5-6 to TRBJ2-3, with a tentative D call TRBD2 (5 bases). The CDR3 sequence is 18 residues long. Per the germline V gene, CDR1 is SGHDT and CDR2 is YYEEEE. Deletions cut 4 bases from V and 4 bases from J, with 25 bases between.

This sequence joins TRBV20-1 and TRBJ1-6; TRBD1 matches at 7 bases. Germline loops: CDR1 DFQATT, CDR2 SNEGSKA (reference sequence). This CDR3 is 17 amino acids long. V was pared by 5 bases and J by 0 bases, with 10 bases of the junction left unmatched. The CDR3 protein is CSARLSGGSSYNSPLHF. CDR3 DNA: TGCAGTGCTCGCCTATCAGGGGGGAGCTCCTATAATTCACCCCTCCACTTT.

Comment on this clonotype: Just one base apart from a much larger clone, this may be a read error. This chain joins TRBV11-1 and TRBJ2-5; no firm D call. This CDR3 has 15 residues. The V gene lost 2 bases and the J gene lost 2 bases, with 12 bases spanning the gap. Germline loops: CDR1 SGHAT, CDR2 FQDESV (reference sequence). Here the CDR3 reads CASSLTTNAQETQYF. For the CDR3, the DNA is TGTGCCAGCAGCTTAACCACCAACGCACAAGAGACCCAGTACTTC.

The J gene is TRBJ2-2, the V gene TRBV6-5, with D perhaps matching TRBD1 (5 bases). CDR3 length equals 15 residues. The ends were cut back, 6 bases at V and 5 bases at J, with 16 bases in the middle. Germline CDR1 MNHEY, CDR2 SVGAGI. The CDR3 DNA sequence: TGTGCCAGCAGCTTGGGCCAGGGTCCGACCGGGGAGCTGTTTTTT. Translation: CASSLGQGPTGELFF.

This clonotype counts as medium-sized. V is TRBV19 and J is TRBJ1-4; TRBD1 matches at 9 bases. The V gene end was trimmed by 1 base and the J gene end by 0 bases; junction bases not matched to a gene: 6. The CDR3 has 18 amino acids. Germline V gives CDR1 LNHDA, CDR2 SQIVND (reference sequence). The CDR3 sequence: CASSIARTGEATNEKLFF. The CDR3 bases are TGTGCCAGTAGTATAGCTCGGACAGGGGAGGCAACTAATGAAAAACTGTTTTTT.

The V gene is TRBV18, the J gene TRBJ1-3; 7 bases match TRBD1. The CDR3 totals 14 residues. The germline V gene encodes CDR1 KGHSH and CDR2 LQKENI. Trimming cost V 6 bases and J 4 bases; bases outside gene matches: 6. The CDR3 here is CASSQDRAGNTIYF. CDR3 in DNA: TGTGCCAGCTCTCAAGACAGGGCCGGAAACACCATATATTTT.

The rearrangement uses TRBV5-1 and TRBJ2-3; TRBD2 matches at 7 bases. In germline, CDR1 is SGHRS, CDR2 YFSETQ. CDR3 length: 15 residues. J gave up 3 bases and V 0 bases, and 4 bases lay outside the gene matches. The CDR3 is CASSLVGAGTDTQYF. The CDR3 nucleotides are TGCGCCAGCAGCTTGGTGGGAGCGGGAACAGATACGCAGTATTTT.

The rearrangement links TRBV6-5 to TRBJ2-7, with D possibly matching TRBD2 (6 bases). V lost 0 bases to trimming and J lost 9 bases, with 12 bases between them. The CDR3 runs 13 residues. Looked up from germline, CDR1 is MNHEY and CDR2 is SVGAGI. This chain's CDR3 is CASSYSEPGVQYF. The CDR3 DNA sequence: TGTGCCAGCAGTTACTCGGAGCCGGGGGTGCAGTACTTC.

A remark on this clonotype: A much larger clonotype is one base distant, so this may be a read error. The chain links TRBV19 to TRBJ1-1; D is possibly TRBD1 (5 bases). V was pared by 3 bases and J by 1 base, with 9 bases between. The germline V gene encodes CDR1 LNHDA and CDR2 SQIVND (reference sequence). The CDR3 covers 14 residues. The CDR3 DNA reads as TGTGCCAGTAGTATGGCAGGGCCGAACACTGAAGCTTTCTTT. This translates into CASSMAGPNTEAFF.

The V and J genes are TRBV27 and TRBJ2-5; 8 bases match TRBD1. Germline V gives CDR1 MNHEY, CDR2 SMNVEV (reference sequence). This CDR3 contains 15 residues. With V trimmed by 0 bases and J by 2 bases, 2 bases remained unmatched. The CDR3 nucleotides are TGTGCCAGCAGTTTATCGAGACAGGGGCAAGAGACCCAGTACTTC. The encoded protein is CASSLSRQGQETQYF.